The next 13 T cell receptor beta chains were all read from a single sample in a study of Ad26.COV2.S vaccination and SARS-CoV-2 variants. The method was immunoSEQ multiplex PCR; TCRdb's version includes in-frame clones alone and lacks a portion of them. Here the sample spans 400,000 to 450,000 clones, over 80% being singletons. Treatment in this sample: around 19 received Ad26.COV2.S at low or high dose, single or two shots; a few received placebo; per-sample allocation not given. Material that was analyzed had been drawn on day 63 after the first vaccine or placebo injection. Source: peripheral blood, taken in a trial of Ad26.COV2.S vaccine versus placebo. Receptors were obtained from a person between 18 and 60 years old who received the Ad26.COV2.S COVID-19 vaccine or a placebo.

The chain has TRBV6-1 and TRBJ2-7; D remains unclear. The V gene's germline CDR1 is MNHNS and CDR2 SASEGT. V was pared by 3 bases and J by 7 bases, with 10 bases between. The CDR3 has 12 residues. The CDR3 protein is CASSDLPGEQYF. CDR3 coding DNA: TGTGCCAGCAGTGATCTTCCGGGTGAGCAGTACTTC.

The V and J genes are TRBV4-3 and TRBJ1-2; 7 bases line up with TRBD1. This CDR3 has 16 residues. Germline CDR1 reads LGHNA; CDR2 reads YSLEER. The J segment lost 6 bases and the V segment lost 0 bases, leaving 10 bases of the junction unmatched. CDR3 DNA sequence: TGCGCCAGCAGCCAAGATGGATACAGGGGAAGGGATGGCTACACCTTC. Protein: CASSQDGYRGRDGYTF.

This chain links TRBV5-1 with TRBJ2-7, with 8 positions matching TRBD2. The CDR3 runs to 16 residues. Germline lookup yields CDR1 SGHRS and CDR2 YFSETQ. After removal of 0 bases from V and 5 bases from J, the junction contained 10 bases not matched to a gene. CDR3 protein: CASSLGGGPRWDEQYF. CDR3 coding DNA: TGCGCCAGCAGCTTGGGCGGGGGGCCAAGGTGGGACGAGCAGTACTTC.

The V gene is TRBV2, the J gene TRBJ1-2; TRBD1 agrees at 10 bases. V shed 0 bases and J 6 bases; nucleotides not matched to a gene: 16. Germline CDR1 and CDR2: SNHLY and FYNNEI. The CDR3 runs to 19 residues. CDR3 residues: CASSEARTGTGARSDGYTF. The CDR3 coding sequence is TGTGCCAGCAGTGAAGCAAGGACCGGGACAGGGGCCAGATCGGATGGCTACACCTTC.

J is TRBJ2-7 and V is TRBV9, with a possible D match to TRBD1 (5 bases). The CDR3 spans 15 residues. Germline CDR1 reads SGDLS; CDR2 reads YYNGEE. V lost 1 base to trimming and J lost 4 bases, with 15 bases between them. This CDR3 reads CASSVSTDTFYEQYF. DNA of the CDR3: TGTGCCAGCAGCGTATCTACGGACACATTTTACGAGCAGTACTTC.

This rearrangement joins TRBV7-9 to TRBJ1-1; D is unclear. Trimming took 0 bases from V and 0 from J, leaving 8 bases between them. CDR3 length: 15 amino acids. Germline-derived CDR1 and CDR2 are SEHNR and FQNEAQ (reference sequence). DNA of the CDR3: TGTGCCAGCAGCTTAGCCGGCGTTGTGAACACTGAAGCTTTCTTT. Amino acid sequence: CASSLAGVVNTEAFF.

This chain connects TRBV18 to TRBJ2-5; D might be TRBD2 (7 bases). CDR1 and CDR2 (germline): KGHSH, LQKENI. The V and J ends lost 9 bases and 0 bases respectively, with 20 bases between them. The CDR3 loop spans 16 amino acids. DNA for the CDR3: TGTGCCAGTCTTGCTCGGGCGGGGGCCGACCAAGAGACCCAGTACTTC. Its protein product is CASLARAGADQETQYF.

The chain combines TRBV10-3 with TRBJ2-1; 10 bases agree with TRBD1. Germline assignment: CDR1 ENHRY and CDR2 SYGVKD. This CDR3 has 14 amino acids. V trimming: 6 bases; J trimming: 7 bases; junction bases outside the gene matches: 6. CDR3 region: CAIRPGTGDNEQFF. CDR3 coding DNA: TGTGCCATCAGGCCCGGGACAGGGGATAATGAGCAGTTCTTC.

This chain joins TRBV18 and TRBJ1-2; no firm D call. The CDR3 has 15 residues. V shed 2 bases and J shed 0 bases, with 10 bases lying between them. Per germline, CDR1 KGHSH and CDR2 LQKENI. The DNA for the CDR3 is TGTGCCAGCTCACCAAAGGACGGGACTAACTATGGCTACACCTTC. Residues: CASSPKDGTNYGYTF.

The CDR3 is CASSLYGGDEKLFF. The CDR3 DNA reads as TGTGCCAGCAGCTTATATGGGGGGGATGAAAAACTGTTTTTT. The chain joins TRBV13 to TRBJ1-4, with a tentative D call TRBD1 (5 bases). CDR3 length: 14 amino acids. Germline assignment: CDR1 PRHDT and CDR2 FYEKMQ (reference sequence). V shed 2 bases and J shed 6 bases, with 10 bases lying between them.

The chain carries TRBV15 and TRBJ2-5; 7 nucleotides agree with TRBD2. CDR3 length: 15 residues. CDR1 and CDR2 from the germline V gene are LNHNV and YYDKDF (reference sequence). V gave up 1 base and J gave up 5 bases; unmatched junction bases: 7. CDR3 sequence (DNA): TGTGCCACCAGCAGAGTAGTGCAGGGAGGGGAGACCCAGTACTTC. Its protein is CATSRVVQGGETQYF.

This clone was recorded a few times. The chain joins TRBV20-1 to TRBJ1-5, with 8 bases identical to TRBD1. J gave up 1 base and V 3 bases, and 8 bases lay outside the gene matches. Looked up from germline, CDR1 is DFQATT and CDR2 is SNEGSKA (reference sequence). The CDR3 covers 16 residues. The CDR3 reads CSASAGGRVSNQPQHF. The CDR3 DNA sequence: TGCAGTGCTAGTGCAGGGGGCCGGGTCAGCAATCAGCCCCAGCATTTT.

The V and J genes are TRBV13 and TRBJ2-1; no clear D. The V end lost 5 bases, the J end lost 6 bases, and 17 bases lay between the germline ends. The CDR3 spans 15 residues. From germline, CDR1 is PRHDT and CDR2 FYEKMQ (reference sequence). Here the CDR3 reads CASSLRALTLNEQFF. CDR3 DNA sequence: TGTGCCAGCAGCCTAAGGGCTTTGACCCTCAATGAGCAGTTCTTC.